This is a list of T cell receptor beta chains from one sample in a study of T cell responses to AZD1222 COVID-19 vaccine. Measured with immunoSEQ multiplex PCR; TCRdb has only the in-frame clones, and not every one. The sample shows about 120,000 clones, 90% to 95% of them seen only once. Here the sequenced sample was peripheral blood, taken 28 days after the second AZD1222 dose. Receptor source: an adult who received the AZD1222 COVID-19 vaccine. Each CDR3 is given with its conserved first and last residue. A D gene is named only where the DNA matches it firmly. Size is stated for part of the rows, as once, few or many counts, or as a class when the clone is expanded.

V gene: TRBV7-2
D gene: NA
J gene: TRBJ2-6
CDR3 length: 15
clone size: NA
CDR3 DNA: TGTGCCAGCAGCTTTCCGGGGTCAGGGGCCAACGTCCTGACTTTC
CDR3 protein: CASSFPGSGANVLTF

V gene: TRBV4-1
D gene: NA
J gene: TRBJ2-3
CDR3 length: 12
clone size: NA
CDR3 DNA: TGCGCCAGCAGCCAAGAGGTAGATACGCAGTATTTT
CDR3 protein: CASSQEVDTQYF

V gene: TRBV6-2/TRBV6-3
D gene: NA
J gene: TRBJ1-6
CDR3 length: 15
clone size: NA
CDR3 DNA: TGTGCCAGCAGTCCATCCGCCAGTCCGGGTTCACCCCTCCACTTT
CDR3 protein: CASSPSASPGSPLHF

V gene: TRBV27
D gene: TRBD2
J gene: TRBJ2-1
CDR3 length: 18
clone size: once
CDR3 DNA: TGTGCCAGCAGTGCGCGTACTAGCGGGGGGGCTATAAGAAATGAGCAGTTCTTC
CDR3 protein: CASSARTSGGAIRNEQFF

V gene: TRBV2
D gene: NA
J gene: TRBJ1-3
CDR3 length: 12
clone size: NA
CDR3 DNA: TGTGCCAGCAGTAACTCTGGAAACACCATATATTTT
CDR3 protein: CASSNSGNTIYF

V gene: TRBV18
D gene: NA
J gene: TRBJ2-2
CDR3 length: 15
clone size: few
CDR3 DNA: TGTGCCAGCTCACCACCGGCGGGGAACACCGGGGAGCTGTTTTTT
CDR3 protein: CASSPPAGNTGELFF

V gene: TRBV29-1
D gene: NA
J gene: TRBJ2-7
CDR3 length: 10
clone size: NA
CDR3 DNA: TGCAGCGTTGAAGATCATGAGCAGTACTTC
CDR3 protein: CSVEDHEQYF

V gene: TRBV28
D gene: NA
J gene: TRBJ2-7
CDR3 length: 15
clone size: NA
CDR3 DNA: TGTGCCAGCAGTTTATTACGGGTGGGCCTCTACGAGCAGTACTTC
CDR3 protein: CASSLLRVGLYEQYF

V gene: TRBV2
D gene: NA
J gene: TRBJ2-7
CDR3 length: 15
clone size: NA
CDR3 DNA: TGTGCCAGCAGTGAATGGGGCCGGGTCGACTCCGAGCAGTACTTC
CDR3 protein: CASSEWGRVDSEQYF

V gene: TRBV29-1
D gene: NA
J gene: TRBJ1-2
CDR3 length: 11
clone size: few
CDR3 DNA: TGCAGCGTTGGGGGGAACTATGGCTACACCTTC
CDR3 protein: CSVGGNYGYTF

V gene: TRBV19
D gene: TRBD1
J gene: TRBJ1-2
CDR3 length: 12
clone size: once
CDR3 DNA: TGTGCCAGTAGGGGGCAGGGGGACGGCTACACCTTC
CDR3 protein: CASRGQGDGYTF

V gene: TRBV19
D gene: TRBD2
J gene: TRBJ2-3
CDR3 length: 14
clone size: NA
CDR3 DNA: TGTGCCAGTGGGGGACTAGAGGGGGCAGATACGCAGTATTTT
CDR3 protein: CASGGLEGADTQYF

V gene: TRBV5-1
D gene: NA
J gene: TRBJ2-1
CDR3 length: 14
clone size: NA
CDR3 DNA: TGCGCCAGCAGCTTGGTTCCCGAAGACAATGAGCAGTTCTTC
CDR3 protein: CASSLVPEDNEQFF

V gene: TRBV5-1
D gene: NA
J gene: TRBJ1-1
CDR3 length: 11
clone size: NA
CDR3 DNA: TGCGCCAGCAGCTTGAACACTGAAGCTTTCTTT
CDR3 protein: CASSLNTEAFF

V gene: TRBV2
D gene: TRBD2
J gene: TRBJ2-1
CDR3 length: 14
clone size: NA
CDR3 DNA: TGTGCCAGCAGTGGACTAGCGGGAGGGTATGAGCAGTTCTTC
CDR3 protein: CASSGLAGGYEQFF

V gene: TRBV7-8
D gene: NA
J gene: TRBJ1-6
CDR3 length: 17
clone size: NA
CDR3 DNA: TGTGCCAGCAGCTTAGAACGTCCGGGGCTCCCGGTTTCACCCCTCCACTTT
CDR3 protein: CASSLERPGLPVSPLHF

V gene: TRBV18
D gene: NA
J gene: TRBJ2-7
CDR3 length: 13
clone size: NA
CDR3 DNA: TGTGCCAGCTCATCGACAGTGACCTACGAGCAGTACTTC
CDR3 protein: CASSSTVTYEQYF

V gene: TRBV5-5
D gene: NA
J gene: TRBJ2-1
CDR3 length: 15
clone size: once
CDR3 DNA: TGTGCCAGCAGCTTGGCCGGGGCACCCTACAATGAGCAGTTCTTC
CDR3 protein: CASSLAGAPYNEQFF

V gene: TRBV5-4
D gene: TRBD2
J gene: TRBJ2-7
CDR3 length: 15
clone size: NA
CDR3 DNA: TGTGCCAGCAGCACCTCCGGGAGGGCCTCTGACGAGCAGTACTTC
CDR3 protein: CASSTSGRASDEQYF

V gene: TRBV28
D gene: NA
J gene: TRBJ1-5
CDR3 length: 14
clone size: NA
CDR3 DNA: TGTGCCAGCACCGAGGGAGGGGCCAATCAGCCCCAGCATTTT
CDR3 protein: CASTEGGANQPQHF

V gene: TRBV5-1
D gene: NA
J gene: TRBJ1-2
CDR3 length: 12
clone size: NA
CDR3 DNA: TGCGCCAGCAGCTTGGCATTCGACGGCTACACCTTC
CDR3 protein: CASSLAFDGYTF

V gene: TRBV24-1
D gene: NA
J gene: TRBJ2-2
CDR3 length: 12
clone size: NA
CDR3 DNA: TGTGCCACCGGACAGACGACCGGGGAGCTGTTTTTT
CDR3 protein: CATGQTTGELFF

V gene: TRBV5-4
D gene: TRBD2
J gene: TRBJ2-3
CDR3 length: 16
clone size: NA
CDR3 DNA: TGTGCCAGCAGCCCCTACGGGGGGGCCGGCACAGATACGCAGTATTTT
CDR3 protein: CASSPYGGAGTDTQYF

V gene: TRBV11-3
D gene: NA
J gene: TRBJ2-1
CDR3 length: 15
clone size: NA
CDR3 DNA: TGTGCCAGCAGCTTAGATTGGACGAGGGACAATGAGCAGTTCTTC
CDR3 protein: CASSLDWTRDNEQFF

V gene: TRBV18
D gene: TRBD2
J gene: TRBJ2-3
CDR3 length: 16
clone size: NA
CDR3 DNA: TGTGCCAGCTCACCACGGCGCGGGGGGGCCGTAGATACGCAGTATTTT
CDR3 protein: CASSPRRGGAVDTQYF

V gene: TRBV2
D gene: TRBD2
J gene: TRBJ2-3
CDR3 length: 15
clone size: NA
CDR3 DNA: TGTGCCAGCACCCAAGGATCCGGGACTAGTTATACGCAGTATTTT
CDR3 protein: CASTQGSGTSYTQYF

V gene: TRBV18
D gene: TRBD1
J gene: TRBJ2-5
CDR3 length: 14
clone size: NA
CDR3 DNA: TGTGCCAGCTCACCAGGGACAGGTCAAGAGACCCAGTACTTC
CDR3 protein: CASSPGTGQETQYF

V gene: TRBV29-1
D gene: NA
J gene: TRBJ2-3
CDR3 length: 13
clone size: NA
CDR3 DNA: TGCAGCGTTTCTAGGGGAGGAAGGGATACGCAGTATTTT
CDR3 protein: CSVSRGGRDTQYF

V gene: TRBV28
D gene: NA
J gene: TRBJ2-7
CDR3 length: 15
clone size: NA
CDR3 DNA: TGTGCCAGCAGTTACCTCCCCGGGCAGTACTACGAGCAGTACTTC
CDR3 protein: CASSYLPGQYYEQYF

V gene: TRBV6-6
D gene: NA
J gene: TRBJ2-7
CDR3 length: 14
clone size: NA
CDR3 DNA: TGTGCCAGCAGTTACTCTCAGGGTAGCTACGAGCAGTACTTC
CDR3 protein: CASSYSQGSYEQYF

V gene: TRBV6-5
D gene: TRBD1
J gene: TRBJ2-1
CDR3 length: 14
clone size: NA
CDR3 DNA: TGTGCCAGCAGTTCAATGACAGGGGTCAATGAGCAGTTCTTC
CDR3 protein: CASSSMTGVNEQFF

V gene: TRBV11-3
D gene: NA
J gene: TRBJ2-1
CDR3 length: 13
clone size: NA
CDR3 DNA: TGTGCCAGCAGTTTGACTGGGTTCGGGGAGCAGTTCTTC
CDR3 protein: CASSLTGFGEQFF

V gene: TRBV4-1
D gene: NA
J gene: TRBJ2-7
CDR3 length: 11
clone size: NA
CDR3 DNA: TGCGCCAGCAGCCAAGATAACGAGCAGTACTTC
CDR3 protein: CASSQDNEQYF

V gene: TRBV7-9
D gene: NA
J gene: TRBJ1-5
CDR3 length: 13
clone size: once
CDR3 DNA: TGTGCCAGCAGCTTAAACATCAATCAGCCCCAGCATTTT
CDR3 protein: CASSLNINQPQHF

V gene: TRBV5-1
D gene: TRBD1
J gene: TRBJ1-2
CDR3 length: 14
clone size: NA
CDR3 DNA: TGCGCCAGCAGCTTGATACAGGGGGGCAATGGCTACACCTTC
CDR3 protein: CASSLIQGGNGYTF

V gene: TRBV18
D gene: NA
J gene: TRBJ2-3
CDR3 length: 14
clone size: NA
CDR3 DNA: TGTGCCAGCTCCCTAGAGGGGAGCACAGATACGCAGTATTTT
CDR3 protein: CASSLEGSTDTQYF

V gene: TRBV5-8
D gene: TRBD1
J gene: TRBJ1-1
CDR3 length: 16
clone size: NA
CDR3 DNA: TGTGCCAGCAGCTTGGTGGGGGACAGGGCGAACACTGAAGCTTTCTTT
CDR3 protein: CASSLVGDRANTEAFF

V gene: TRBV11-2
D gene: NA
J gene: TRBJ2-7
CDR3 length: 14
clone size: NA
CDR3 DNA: TGTGCCAGCAGCTTAGACGACAGAGATTACGAGCAGTACTTC
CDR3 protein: CASSLDDRDYEQYF

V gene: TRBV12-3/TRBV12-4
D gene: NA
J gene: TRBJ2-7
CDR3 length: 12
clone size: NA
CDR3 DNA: TGTGCCAGCGCCTCCGAATTCTACGAGCAGTACTTC
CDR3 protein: CASASEFYEQYF

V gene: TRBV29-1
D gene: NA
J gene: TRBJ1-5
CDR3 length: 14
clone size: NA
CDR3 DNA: TGCAGCGGAGGTCAGGGAGGGAGCCGTCAGCCCCAGCATTTT
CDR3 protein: CSGGQGGSRQPQHF

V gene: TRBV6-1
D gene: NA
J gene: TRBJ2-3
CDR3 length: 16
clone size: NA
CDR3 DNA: TGTGCCAGCAGTGACCTGACAGTTACCCACACAGATACGCAGTATTTT
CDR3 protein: CASSDLTVTHTDTQYF

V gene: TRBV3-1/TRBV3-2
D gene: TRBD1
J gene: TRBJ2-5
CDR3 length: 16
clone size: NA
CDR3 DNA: TGTGCCAGCAGCCAAGCAGGACAGGGGGTAGGGGAGACCCAGTACTTC
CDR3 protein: CASSQAGQGVGETQYF

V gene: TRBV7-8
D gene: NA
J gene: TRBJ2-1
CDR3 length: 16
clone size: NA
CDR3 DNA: TGTGCCAGCAGCTTAGCGGCCTACCCTCCCTACAATGAGCAGTTCTTC
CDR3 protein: CASSLAAYPPYNEQFF

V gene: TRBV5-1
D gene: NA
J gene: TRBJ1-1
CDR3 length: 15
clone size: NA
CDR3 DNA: TGCGCCAGCAGCTTTTCTGAGGGGTCGAACACTGAAGCTTTCTTT
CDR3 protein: CASSFSEGSNTEAFF

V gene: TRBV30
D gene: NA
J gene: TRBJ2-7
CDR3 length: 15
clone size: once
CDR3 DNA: TGTGCCTGGAGCGTTCCAGGGTCCCCCTCCTACGAGCAGTACTTC
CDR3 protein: CAWSVPGSPSYEQYF

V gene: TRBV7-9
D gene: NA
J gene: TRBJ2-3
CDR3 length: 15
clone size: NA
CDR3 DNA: TGTGCCAGCAGCCTTTTGGGAAGGAGCACAGATACGCAGTATTTT
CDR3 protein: CASSLLGRSTDTQYF

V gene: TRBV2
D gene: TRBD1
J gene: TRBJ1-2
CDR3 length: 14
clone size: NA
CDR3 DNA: TGTGCCAGCAGTGGACAGGGTTCGTACTATGGCTACACCTTC
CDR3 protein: CASSGQGSYYGYTF

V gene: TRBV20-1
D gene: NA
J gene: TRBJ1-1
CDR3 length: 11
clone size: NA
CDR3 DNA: TGCAGTGCTCCGCAAATAACTGAAGCTTTCTTT
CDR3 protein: CSAPQITEAFF

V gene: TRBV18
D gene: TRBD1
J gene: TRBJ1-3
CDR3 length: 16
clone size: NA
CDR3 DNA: TGTGCCAGCTCACCTGGGACAGGGGGCACGGGAAACACCATATATTTT
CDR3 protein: CASSPGTGGTGNTIYF

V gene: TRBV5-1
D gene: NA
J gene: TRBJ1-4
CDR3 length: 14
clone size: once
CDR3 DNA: TGCGCCAGCAGCAGGACCCCCTTGGGGGAAAAACTGTTTTTT
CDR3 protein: CASSRTPLGEKLFF

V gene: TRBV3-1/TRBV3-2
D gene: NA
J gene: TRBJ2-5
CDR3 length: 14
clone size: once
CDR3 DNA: TGTGCCAGCAGCCCCATGGGGCCACCAGAGACCCAGTACTTC
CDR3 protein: CASSPMGPPETQYF

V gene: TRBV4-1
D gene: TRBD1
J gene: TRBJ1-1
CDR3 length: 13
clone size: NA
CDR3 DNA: TGCGCCAGCAGCCAGGAAGGACAGGGACAAGCTTTCTTT
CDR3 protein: CASSQEGQGQAFF

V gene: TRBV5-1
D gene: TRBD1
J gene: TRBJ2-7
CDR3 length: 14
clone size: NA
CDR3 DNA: TGCGCCAGCAGCCCGTGGACAGGATCCTACGAGCAGTACTTC
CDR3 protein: CASSPWTGSYEQYF

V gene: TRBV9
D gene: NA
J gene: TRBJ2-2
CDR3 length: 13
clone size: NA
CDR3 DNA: TGTGCCAGCAGCGTAGAGGCCACCGGGGAGCTGTTTTTT
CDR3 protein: CASSVEATGELFF